This T cell receptor beta chain was recovered during a study of blood T cell repertoires in COVID-19 (dated by TCRdb to about 2020). The study in broad terms: Collaborator samples came from the United States, Italy and Spain and covered acute and convalescent phases of COVID-19. The material from the prospective study consisted of cDNA or gDNA derived from T cells, B-cell-depleted T cells, or PBMCs. Subjects who had been exposed to COVID-19, were actively infected with it, or had recovered from it provided the deeply sampled blood TCRbeta repertoires that made up the dataset. The repertoires were released in a freely available public database meant as a resource for research on the immune response to SARS-CoV-2. The samples were drawn from the first 160 participants of the ongoing ImmuneRACE study and from 950 to 1,500 subjects provided by 6 global collaborators. Nearly every sample came with metadata listing a de-identified subject ID, COVID-19 status, age in years and sex. Where HLA class I and class II types were available, the types were taken from metadata supplied by the sample provider, not from assay-based typing.

The paper's findings and limits, for the study overall: How much clinical and demographic metadata was included differed by source and by participant, and the metadata was provided uncurated.

After removal of 4 bases from V and 2 bases from J, the junction retains 14 bases not matched to a gene. The CDR3 measures 18 amino acids from cysteine to phenylalanine. Left in the record is the CDR3 DNA by itself, 54 bases read in frame from the first base. Participants in the prospective study were enrolled through a virtual design, were aged roughly 18 to 100 years, and lived in roughly 26 United States geographic areas. Cohort assignment in the prospective study relied on participant-reported clinical history from a screening survey and a study questionnaire. A participant counted as exposed if, within 2 weeks of entering the study, that participant had been in contact with someone who had a PCR-confirmed or clinician-diagnosed COVID-19 case. Each participant in the prospective study had whole blood, serum and a nasopharyngeal or oropharyngeal swab collected by mobile phlebotomists. Prospective study participants could optionally give additional blood draws and questionnaires over an approximately 2-month period. Before DNA extraction, blood samples from the prospective study were shipped at room temperature or frozen.

The immunoSEQ Assay, a bias-controlled multiplex PCR, was used to amplify TCRbeta CDR3 regions from genomic DNA. Processing in the source paper ran as follows. The number of nucleated cells in each sample was estimated by amplification of reference gene primers within the assay. Sequence reads were collapsed and filtered to measure the absolute abundance of every unique TCRbeta CDR3 rearrangement. Productive Simpson clonality was computed per sample as the square root of Simpson's diversity index over productive rearrangements. In its TCRdb copy, this immuneACCESS table keeps in-frame sequences only and misses some clones. Where compared with another copy, unresolved V genes explain less than half of these, and the others have no known cause. D and trimming were read from the DNA, whereas the V and J calls and clone size are those reported in that table. A total of some 190,000 clones appear in this sample, roughly 80% of them only once. 13% to 15% of the sample comes from the top ten.

About this clone itself: The antigen this receptor binds is unknown. The record has no base qualities; no much larger clone is one base away.

The clonotype originates from a man in his sixties who had been exposed to COVID-19. The chain employs TRBV23-1 and TRBJ2-3, with 8 junctional bases fitting TRBD2. TRBV23-1 is noted as an ORF with a role that remains uncertain. The sequenced sample consisted of PBMCs or T cells enriched from blood (not recorded which). In nucleotide form, the sequence is TGCGCCAGCAGTCCATATCCCCAGGCGGGAGGACCCACAGATACGCAGTATTTT. It specifies CASSPYPQAGGPTDTQYF.